This TCR beta chain emerged from a study of T cell repertoires in cytomegalovirus infection. Study background: Public TCR beta signatures provided an indication of both CMV infection and a matching HLA type.

Using its own MiXCR run on the reads, TCRdb lists one record per CDR3 protein. The profile covers hundreds of thousands of distinct CDR3 sequences, with more than 9% appearing a single time and 3.5% to 4.5% taken by the ten largest. At least ten counts were recorded for this clonotype. Germline V gene sequence: CDR1 MNHNS, CDR2 SASEGT. CDR3 length: 13 amino acids. V was pared by 6 bases and J by 5 bases, with 8 bases between. Specimen: PBMCs. The receptor comes from a human donor in good health (CMV status not recorded). Some clones in this sample may be carry-over from other donors' samples. The chain employs TRBV6-1 and TRBJ1-6; D is uncertain. CDR3 bases: TGTGCCAGCAGGGACGGGGATAATTCACCCCTCCACTTT. Amino acid sequence: CASRDGDNSPLHF.